These T cell receptor beta chains were read from a single sample in a study of T cell clonotyping in hematopoietic cell transplantation. Sequencing used immunoSEQ multiplex PCR; TCRdb keeps in-frame clones, though not all of them. The sample includes roughly 13,000 clones, 90% to 95% of them seen just once. Material: PBMCs, obtained 30 days after allogeneic stem cell transplant. The receptor source for this set is a male patient aged 55-69 years who had an allogeneic stem cell transplant from an unrelated donor, so the T cells may come from the graft donor. Some clones in this sample may be carry-over from other donors' samples. Both conserved end residues are part of each CDR3. The D gene is left open where the match is weak. A clone size is listed for some rows: how often the clone was seen (once, few, many), or a class if it is expanded.

V	J	size	length	D	CDR3	DNA
TRBV5-1	TRBJ1-1	once	15	NA	CASSLLGDPRTEAFF	TGCGCCAGCAGCTTGCTCGGGGACCCACGAACTGAAGCTTTCTTT
TRBV6-4	TRBJ1-1	NA	13	NA	CASSEGESNEAFF	TGTGCCAGCAGTGAAGGCGAGTCCAATGAAGCTTTCTTT
TRBV19	TRBJ1-1	few	14	NA	CASSIAGTIPLAFF	TGTGCCAGTAGTATAGCAGGTACCATACCTTTGGCTTTCTTT
TRBV5-1	TRBJ1-1	NA	12	NA	CASSLTGSETFF	TGCGCCAGCAGCTTAACCGGGTCCGAAACTTTCTTT
TRBV6-1	TRBJ1-1	NA	14	NA	CASSERRSNTEAFF	TGTGCCAGCAGTGAACGACGGTCGAACACTGAAGCTTTCTTT
TRBV6-5	TRBJ1-2	NA	13	NA	CASSSTGRYGYTF	TGTGCCAGCAGTTCGACAGGTAGATATGGCTACACCTTC
TRBV19	TRBJ2-7	NA	14	TRBD2	CASSSLAGSYEQYF	TGTGCCAGTAGTTCACTAGCGGGATCCTACGAGCAGTACTTC
TRBV19	TRBJ1-2	NA	14	TRBD1	CASSIGQGTLGYTF	TGTGCCAGTAGTATCGGACAGGGGACGCTCGGCTACACCTTC
TRBV15	TRBJ2-3	NA	17	NA	CATSRDRWRTSTDTQYF	TGTGCCACCAGCAGAGATCGCTGGCGAACTAGCACAGATACGCAGTATTTT
TRBV5-1	TRBJ2-3	NA	14	TRBD1	CASSSGQPTDTQYF	TGCGCCAGCAGCTCGGGACAGCCCACAGATACGCAGTATTTT
TRBV7-9	TRBJ2-1	NA	15	NA	CASSPTGTPYNEQFF	TGTGCCAGCAGCCCTACAGGGACCCCCTACAATGAGCAGTTCTTC
TRBV5-1	TRBJ2-1	NA	15	TRBD2	CASSLSLAGYNEQFF	TGCGCCAGCAGCTTGTCACTAGCGGGCTACAATGAGCAGTTCTTC
TRBV6-5	TRBJ1-1	NA	13	NA	CASSMNLNTEAFF	TGTGCCAGCAGCATGAACTTGAACACTGAAGCTTTCTTT
TRBV6-6	TRBJ1-2	NA	14	TRBD1	CASSYSDREHGYTF	TGTGCCAGCAGTTACTCGGACAGGGAGCATGGCTACACCTTC
TRBV4-2	TRBJ2-7	NA	15	NA	CASSQAQGEAYEQYF	TGTGCCAGCAGCCAAGCCCAGGGGGAGGCCTACGAGCAGTACTTC
TRBV4-3	TRBJ1-1	NA	15	NA	CASSLHAQGNTEAFF	TGCGCCAGCAGCCTCCACGCCCAGGGCAACACTGAAGCTTTCTTT
TRBV19	TRBJ2-7	NA	12	NA	CASSGDTYEQYF	TGTGCCAGTAGCGGCGACACCTACGAGCAGTACTTC
TRBV6-5	TRBJ1-2	NA	16	NA	CASSYSFRDSDLGYTF	TGTGCCAGCAGTTACTCGTTCCGTGACAGCGATCTGGGCTACACCTTC
TRBV5-1	TRBJ1-4	NA	14	TRBD1	CASSFGQGEEKLFF	TGCGCCAGCAGCTTCGGGCAGGGGGAAGAAAAACTGTTTTTT
TRBV6-1	TRBJ1-2	NA	12	NA	CASSEADYGYTF	TGTGCCAGCAGTGAAGCGGACTATGGCTACACCTTC
TRBV5-6	TRBJ2-5	once	14	NA	CASNLVEYQETQYF	TGTGCCAGCAACTTGGTGGAGTACCAAGAGACCCAGTACTTC
TRBV11-2	TRBJ1-4	NA	11	NA	CASSLGEKLFF	TGTGCCAGCAGCTTAGGTGAAAAACTGTTTTTT
TRBV7-9	TRBJ2-2	NA	15	NA	CASSLLFGDTGELFF	TGTGCCAGCAGCTTGCTATTCGGGGACACCGGGGAGCTGTTTTTT
TRBV27	TRBJ1-2	NA	16	TRBD1	CASSFSGVGGGYGYTF	TGTGCCAGCAGTTTTTCGGGTGTAGGGGGCGGCTATGGCTACACCTTC
TRBV7-2	TRBJ2-3	NA	13	NA	CASSSKTADTQYF	TGTGCCAGCAGCTCGAAGACAGCAGATACGCAGTATTTT
TRBV9	TRBJ2-1	NA	16	TRBD2	CASSVQGTSGSAGQFF	TGTGCCAGCAGCGTACAGGGGACTAGCGGGTCCGCGGGGCAGTTCTTC
TRBV7-7	TRBJ2-5	NA	13	NA	CASSSLPQETQYF	TGTGCTAGCAGCTCACTCCCACAAGAGACCCAGTACTTC
TRBV4-1	TRBJ1-6	NA	15	TRBD1	CASSRVQGAGSPLHF	TGCGCCAGCAGCCGGGTACAGGGGGCGGGTTCACCCCTCCACTTT
TRBV5-4	TRBJ2-7	NA	16	NA	CASSLERSPLGIEQYF	TGTGCCAGCAGCTTGGAGAGGTCCCCCTTGGGGATCGAGCAGTACTTC
TRBV7-9	TRBJ2-7	NA	14	TRBD1	CASSLAGQPYEQYF	TGTGCCAGCAGCTTAGCGGGACAGCCCTACGAGCAGTACTTC
TRBV4-1	TRBJ1-3	NA	14	NA	CASTQTGSGNTIYF	TGCGCCAGCACCCAGACTGGTAGTGGAAACACCATATATTTT
TRBV2	TRBJ1-4	NA	14	TRBD1	CASSSTGAATELFF	TGTGCCAGCAGCTCGACAGGGGCCGCCACGGAACTGTTTTTT
TRBV2	TRBJ1-2	NA	13	NA	CASSLDSNYGYTF	TGTGCCAGCAGTTTAGACAGTAACTATGGCTACACCTTC
TRBV6-5	TRBJ1-2	NA	14	NA	CASSPHTDGYGYTF	TGTGCCAGCAGCCCCCATACAGACGGCTATGGCTACACCTTC
TRBV15	TRBJ2-5	once	16	NA	CATSRDGWGVGETQYF	TGTGCCACCAGCAGAGATGGTTGGGGGGTTGGGGAGACCCAGTACTTC
TRBV4-1	TRBJ1-2	NA	15	NA	CASSQVLQGHYGYTF	TGCGCCAGCAGCCAAGTTCTCCAGGGCCACTATGGCTACACCTTC
TRBV6-1	TRBJ1-5	NA	15	NA	CASSEFSRVSQPQHF	TGTGCCAGCAGTGAATTTTCTCGGGTCAGTCAGCCCCAGCATTTT
TRBV6-1	TRBJ1-5	NA	13	NA	CASSATTGQPQHF	TGTGCCAGCAGTGCGACTACGGGGCAGCCCCAGCATTTT
TRBV6-5	TRBJ1-3	NA	15	TRBD1	CASSYSTGFGNTIYF	TGTGCCAGCAGTTACTCGACAGGGTTCGGAAACACCATATATTTT
TRBV29-1	TRBJ1-1	NA	11	NA	CSVVRGAEAFF	TGCAGCGTTGTACGGGGGGCTGAAGCTTTCTTT
TRBV6-1	TRBJ1-5	NA	15	NA	CASSEAGAANQPQHF	TGTGCCAGCAGTGAAGCGGGGGCAGCCAATCAGCCCCAGCATTTT
TRBV20-1	TRBJ1-2	once	11	NA	CSARDLGGYTF	TGCAGTGCTAGAGATTTGGGCGGCTACACCTTC
TRBV14	TRBJ1-4	NA	15	TRBD1	CASSPWTGGNEKLFF	TGTGCCAGCAGCCCATGGACAGGGGGTAATGAAAAACTGTTTTTT